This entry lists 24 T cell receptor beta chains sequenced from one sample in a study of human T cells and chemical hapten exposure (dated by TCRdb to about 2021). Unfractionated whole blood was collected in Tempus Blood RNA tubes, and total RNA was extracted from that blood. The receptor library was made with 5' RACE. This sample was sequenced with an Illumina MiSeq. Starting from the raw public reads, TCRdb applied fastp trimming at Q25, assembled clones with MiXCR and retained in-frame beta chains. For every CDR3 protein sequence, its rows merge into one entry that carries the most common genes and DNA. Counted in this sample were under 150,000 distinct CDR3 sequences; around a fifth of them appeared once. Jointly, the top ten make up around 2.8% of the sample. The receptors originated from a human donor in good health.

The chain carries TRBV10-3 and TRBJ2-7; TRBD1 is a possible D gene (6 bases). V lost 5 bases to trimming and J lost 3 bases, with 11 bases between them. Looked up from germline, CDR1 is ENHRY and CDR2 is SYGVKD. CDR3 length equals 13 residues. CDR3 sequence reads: CAISTRQDYEQYF. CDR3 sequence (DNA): TGTGCCATCAGTACCCGACAGGACTACGAGCAGTACTTC.

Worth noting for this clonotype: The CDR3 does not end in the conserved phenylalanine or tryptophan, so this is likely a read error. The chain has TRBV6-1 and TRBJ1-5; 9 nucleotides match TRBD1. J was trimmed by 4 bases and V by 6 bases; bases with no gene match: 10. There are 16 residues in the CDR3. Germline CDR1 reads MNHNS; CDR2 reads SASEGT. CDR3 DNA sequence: TGTGCCAGCAGGGAAACCGGACAGGGGAAAAATCAGCCCCAGCATTTA. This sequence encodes CASRETGQGKNQPQHL.

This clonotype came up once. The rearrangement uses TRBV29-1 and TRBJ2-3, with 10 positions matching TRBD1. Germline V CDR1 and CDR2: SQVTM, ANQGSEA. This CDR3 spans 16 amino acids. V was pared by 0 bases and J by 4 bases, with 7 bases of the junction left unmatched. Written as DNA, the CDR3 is TGCAGCGTTGAAGAACCGACAGGGGGCACAGCAGATACGCAGTATTTT. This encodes CSVEEPTGGTADTQYF.

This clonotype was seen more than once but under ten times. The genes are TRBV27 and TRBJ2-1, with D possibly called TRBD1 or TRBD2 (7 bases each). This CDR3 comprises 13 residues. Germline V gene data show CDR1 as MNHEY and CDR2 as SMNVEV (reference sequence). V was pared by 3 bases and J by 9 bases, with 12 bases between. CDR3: CASSFRGGFEQFF. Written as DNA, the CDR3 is TGTGCCAGCAGTTTCAGGGGGGGGTTTGAGCAGTTCTTC.

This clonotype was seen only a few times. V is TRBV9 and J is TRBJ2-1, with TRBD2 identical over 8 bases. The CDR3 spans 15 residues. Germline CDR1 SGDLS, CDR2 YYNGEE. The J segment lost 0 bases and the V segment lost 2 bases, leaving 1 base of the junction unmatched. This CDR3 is CASSVLAGSYNEQFF. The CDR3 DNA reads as TGTGCCAGCAGCGTTCTAGCGGGCTCCTACAATGAGCAGTTCTTC.

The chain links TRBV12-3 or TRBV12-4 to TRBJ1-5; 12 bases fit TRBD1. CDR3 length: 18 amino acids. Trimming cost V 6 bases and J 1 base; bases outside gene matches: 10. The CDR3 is CASRPPGQGAMSNQPQHF. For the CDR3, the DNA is TGTGCCAGCAGGCCTCCGGGACAGGGGGCGATGAGCAATCAGCCCCAGCATTTT.

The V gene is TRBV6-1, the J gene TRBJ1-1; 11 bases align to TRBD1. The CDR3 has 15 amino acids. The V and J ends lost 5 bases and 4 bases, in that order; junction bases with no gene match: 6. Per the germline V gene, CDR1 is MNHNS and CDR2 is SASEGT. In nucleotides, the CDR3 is TGTGCCAGCAGTCCCGGACAGGGGGCGCCCACTGAAGCTTTCTTT. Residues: CASSPGQGAPTEAFF.

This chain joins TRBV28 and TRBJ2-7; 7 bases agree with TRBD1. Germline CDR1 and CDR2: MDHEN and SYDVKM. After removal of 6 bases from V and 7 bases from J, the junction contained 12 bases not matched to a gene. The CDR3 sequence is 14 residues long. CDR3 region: CASSQGQLPGEQYF. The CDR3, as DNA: TGTGCCAGCAGCCAGGGACAGCTCCCCGGGGAGCAGTACTTC.

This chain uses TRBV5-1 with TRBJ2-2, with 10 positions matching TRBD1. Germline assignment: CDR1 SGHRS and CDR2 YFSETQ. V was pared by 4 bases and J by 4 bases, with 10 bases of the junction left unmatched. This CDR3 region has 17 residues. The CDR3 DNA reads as TGCGCCAGCAGCATTGACAGGGGGCCCGCCGTCACCGGGGAGCTGTTTTTT. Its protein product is CASSIDRGPAVTGELFF.

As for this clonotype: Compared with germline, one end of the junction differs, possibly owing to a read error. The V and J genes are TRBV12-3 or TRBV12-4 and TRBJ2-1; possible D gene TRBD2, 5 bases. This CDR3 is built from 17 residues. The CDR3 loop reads CAGSLGRQGLSYNEQFF. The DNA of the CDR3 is TGTGCCGGCAGTTTAGGGAGACAAGGCCTGTCGTACAATGAGCAGTTCTTC.

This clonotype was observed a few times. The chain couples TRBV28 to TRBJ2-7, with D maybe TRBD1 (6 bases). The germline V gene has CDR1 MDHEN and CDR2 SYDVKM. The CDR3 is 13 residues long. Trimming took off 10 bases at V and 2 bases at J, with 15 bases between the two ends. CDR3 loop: CATRRDTPYEQYF. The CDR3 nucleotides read TGTGCCACACGCCGGGACACACCCTACGAGCAGTACTTC.

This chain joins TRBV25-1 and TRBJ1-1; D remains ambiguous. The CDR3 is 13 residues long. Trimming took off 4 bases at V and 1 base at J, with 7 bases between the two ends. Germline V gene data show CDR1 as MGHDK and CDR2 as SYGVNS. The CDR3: CASSVQKNTEAFF. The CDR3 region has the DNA TGTGCCAGCAGTGTTCAGAAGAACACTGAAGCTTTCTTT.

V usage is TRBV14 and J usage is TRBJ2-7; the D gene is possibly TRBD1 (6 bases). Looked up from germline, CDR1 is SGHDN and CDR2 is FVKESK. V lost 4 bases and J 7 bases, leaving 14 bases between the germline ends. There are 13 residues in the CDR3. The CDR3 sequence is CASSPSQTGEQYF. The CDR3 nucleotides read TGTGCCAGCAGCCCATCCCAAACAGGGGAGCAGTACTTC. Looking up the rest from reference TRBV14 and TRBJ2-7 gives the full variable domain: EAGVTQFPSHSVIEKGQTVTLRCDPISGHDNLYWYRRVMGKEIKFLLHFVKESKQDESGMPNNRFLAERTGGTYSTLKVQPAELEDSGVYFCASSPSQTGEQYFGPGTRLTVT.

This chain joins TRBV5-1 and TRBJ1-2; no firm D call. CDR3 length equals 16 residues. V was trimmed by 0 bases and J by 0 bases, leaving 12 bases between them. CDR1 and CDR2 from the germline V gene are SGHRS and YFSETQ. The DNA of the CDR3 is TGCGCCAGCAGCTTGGGGGCCAGAGTGACTAACTATGGCTACACCTTC. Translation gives CASSLGARVTNYGYTF.

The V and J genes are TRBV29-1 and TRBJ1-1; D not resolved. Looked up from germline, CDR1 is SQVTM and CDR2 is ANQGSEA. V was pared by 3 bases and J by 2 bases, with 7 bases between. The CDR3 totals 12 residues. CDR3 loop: CSVDHANTEAFF. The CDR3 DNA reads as TGCAGCGTTGATCACGCAAACACTGAAGCTTTCTTT. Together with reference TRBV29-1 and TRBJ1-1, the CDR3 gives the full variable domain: SAVISQKPSRDICQRGTSLTIQCQVDSQVTMMFWYRQQPGQSLTLIATANQGSEATYESGFVIDKFPISRPNLTFSTLTVSNMSPEDSSIYLCSVDHANTEAFFGQGTRLTVV.

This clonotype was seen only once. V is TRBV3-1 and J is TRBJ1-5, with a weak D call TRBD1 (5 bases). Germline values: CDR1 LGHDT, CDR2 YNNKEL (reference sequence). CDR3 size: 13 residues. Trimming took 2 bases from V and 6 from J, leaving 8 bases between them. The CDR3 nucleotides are TGTGCCAGCAGCCAATTCAGGGCTCAGCCCCAGCATTTT. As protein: CASSQFRAQPQHF.

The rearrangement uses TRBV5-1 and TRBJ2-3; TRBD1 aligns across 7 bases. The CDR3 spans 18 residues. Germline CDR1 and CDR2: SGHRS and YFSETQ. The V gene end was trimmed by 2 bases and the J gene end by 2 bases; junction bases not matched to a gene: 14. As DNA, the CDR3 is TGCGCCAGCAGCTTTTGGTCCCCGGGACAGACCTCCACAGATACGCAGTATTTT. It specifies CASSFWSPGQTSTDTQYF.

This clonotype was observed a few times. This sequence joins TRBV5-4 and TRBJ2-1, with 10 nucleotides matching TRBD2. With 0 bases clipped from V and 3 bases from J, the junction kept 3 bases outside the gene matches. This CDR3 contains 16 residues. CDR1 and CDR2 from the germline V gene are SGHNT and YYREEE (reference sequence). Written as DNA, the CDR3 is TGTGCCAGCAGCTTGGGACTAGCGGGCCTCTACAATGAGCAGTTCTTC. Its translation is CASSLGLAGLYNEQFF.

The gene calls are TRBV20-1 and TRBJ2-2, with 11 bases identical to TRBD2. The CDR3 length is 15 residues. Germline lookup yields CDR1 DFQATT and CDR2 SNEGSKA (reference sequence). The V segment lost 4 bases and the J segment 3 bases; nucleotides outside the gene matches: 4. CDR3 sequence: CSATGTSGYTGELFF. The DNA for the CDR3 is TGCAGTGCTACCGGGACTAGCGGATACACCGGGGAGCTGTTTTTT.

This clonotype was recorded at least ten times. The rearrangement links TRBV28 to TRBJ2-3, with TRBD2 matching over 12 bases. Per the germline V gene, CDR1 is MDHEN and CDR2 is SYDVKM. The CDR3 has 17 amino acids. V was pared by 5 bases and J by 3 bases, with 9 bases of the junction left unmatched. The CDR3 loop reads CASSIMTSGSGTDTQYF. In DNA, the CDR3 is TGTGCCAGCAGTATCATGACTAGCGGGAGTGGGACAGATACGCAGTATTTT.

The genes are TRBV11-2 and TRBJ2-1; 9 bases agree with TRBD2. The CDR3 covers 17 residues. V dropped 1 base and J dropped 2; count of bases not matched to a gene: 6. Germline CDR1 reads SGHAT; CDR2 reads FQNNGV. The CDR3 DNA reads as TGTGCCAGCAGCTTAGCCGGGACTAGCATGCCCTACAATGAGCAGTTCTTC. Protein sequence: CASSLAGTSMPYNEQFF.

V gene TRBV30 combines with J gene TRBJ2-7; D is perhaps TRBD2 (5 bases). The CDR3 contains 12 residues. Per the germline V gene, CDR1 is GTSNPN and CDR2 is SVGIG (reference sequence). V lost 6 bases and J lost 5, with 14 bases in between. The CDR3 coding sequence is TGTGCCTGCCGATGGAGGTCCCACGAGCAGTACTTC. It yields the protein CACRWRSHEQYF.

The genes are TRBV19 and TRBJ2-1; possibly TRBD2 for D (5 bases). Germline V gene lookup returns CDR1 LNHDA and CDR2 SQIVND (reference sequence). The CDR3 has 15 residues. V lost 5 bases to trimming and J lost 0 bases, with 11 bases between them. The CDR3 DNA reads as TGTGCCAGTAGTCCCTCTAGCCTCTCCTACAATGAGCAGTTCTTC. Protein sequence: CASSPSSLSYNEQFF. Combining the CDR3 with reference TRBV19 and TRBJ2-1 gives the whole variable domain DGGITQSPKYLFRKEGQNVTLSCEQNLNHDAMYWYRQDPGQGLRLIYYSQIVNDFQKGDIAEGYSVSREKKESFPLTVTSAQKNPTAFYLCASSPSSLSYNEQFFGPGTRLTVL.

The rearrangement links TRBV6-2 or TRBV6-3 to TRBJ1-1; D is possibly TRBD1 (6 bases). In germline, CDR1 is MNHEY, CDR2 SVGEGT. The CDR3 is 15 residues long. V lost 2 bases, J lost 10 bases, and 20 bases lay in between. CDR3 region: CASSYDPVGGGRAFF. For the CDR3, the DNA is TGTGCCAGCAGTTACGACCCCGTTGGGGGCGGGCGAGCTTTCTTT.